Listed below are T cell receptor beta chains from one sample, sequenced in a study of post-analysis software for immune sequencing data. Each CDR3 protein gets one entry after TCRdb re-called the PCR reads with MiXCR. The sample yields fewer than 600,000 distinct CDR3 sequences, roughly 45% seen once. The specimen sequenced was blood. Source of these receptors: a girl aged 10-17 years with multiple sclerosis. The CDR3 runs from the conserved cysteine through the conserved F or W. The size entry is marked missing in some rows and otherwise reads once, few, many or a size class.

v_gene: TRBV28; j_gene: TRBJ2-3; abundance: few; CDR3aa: CASGGLSGGSPTDTQYF
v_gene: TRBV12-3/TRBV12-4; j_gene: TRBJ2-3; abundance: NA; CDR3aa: CASNQGTSGSTDTQYF
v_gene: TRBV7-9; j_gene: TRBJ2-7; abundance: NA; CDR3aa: CASSLGRQGSSYEQYF
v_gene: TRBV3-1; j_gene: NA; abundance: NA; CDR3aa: CASSRYRTSGTPYEQYF
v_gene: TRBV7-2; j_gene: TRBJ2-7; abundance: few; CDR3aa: CASSLAYRGREGDEQYF
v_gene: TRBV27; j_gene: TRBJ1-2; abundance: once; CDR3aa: CASSSNPNYSYTF
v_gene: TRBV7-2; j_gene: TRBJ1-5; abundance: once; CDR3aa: CASSLKTGHQQPQHF
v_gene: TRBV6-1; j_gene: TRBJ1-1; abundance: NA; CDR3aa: CASRISGNTEAFF
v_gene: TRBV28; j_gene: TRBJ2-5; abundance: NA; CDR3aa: CASSVLAGGPGEQYF
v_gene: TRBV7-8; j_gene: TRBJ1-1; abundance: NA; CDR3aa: CASSLADSLDWVTEAFF
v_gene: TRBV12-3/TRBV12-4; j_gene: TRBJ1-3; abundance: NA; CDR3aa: CASSLGQGPPGNTIYF
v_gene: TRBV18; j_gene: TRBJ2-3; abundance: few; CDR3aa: CASSPPGTGVTDTQYF
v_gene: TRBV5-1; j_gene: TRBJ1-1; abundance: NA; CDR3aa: CASRLQGTNTEAFF
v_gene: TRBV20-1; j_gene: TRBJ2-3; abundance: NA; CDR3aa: CSARDPRGTSRDTQYF
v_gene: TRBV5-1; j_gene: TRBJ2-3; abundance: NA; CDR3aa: CASSLAPGLAGAADTQYF
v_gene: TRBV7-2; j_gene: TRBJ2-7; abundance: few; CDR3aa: CASTRTSGTYEQYF
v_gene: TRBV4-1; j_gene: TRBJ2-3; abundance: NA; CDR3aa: CASSQERRDLDTQYF
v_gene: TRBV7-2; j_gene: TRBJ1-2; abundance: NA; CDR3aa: CASSLVGLGGAANYGYTF
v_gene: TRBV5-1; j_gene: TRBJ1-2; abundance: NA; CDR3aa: CASSIWWSFVYGYTF
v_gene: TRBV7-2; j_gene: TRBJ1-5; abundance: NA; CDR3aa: CASSWGSESNQPQHF
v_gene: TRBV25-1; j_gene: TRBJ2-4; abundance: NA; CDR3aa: CASSEYRGVNIQYF
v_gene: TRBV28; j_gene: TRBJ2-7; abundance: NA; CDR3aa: CASSPDWTNYEQYF
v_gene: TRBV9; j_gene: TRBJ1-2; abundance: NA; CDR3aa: CASSVASDKAGYGYTF
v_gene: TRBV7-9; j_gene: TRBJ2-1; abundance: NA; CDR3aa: CASSLAANNEQFF
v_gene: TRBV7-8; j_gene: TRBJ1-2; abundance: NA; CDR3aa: CASSYTGGANGYTF
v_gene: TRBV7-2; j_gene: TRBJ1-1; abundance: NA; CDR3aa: CASRPGMNTEAFF
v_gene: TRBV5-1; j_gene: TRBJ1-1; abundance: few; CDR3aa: CASSPRTGDPNTEAFF
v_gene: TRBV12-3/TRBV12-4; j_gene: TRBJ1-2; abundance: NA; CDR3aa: CASSFSPGAYGYTF
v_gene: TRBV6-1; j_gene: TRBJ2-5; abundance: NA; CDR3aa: CASRGTGYQETQYF
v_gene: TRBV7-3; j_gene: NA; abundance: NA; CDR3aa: CASSLNFGDQETQYF
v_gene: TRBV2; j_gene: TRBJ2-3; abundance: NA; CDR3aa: CASSVIQVTDTQYF
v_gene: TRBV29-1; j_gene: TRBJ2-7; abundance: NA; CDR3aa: CSVEGTSGTYEQYF
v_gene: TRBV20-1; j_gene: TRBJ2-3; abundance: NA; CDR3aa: CSAWTSGSLADTQYF
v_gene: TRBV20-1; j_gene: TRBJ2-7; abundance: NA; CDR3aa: CSACRTSGPYEQYF
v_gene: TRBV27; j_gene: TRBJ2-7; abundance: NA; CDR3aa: CASGSLGVSYEQYF
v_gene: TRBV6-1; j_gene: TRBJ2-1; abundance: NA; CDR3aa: CASSERGQGSYNEQFF
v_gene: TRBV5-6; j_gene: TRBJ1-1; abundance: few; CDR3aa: CASSPLDTNTEAFF
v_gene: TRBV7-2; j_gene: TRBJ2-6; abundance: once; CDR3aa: CASSLKSSGANVLTF
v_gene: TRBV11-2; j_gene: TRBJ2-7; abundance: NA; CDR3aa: CASSLEWEGNYEQYF
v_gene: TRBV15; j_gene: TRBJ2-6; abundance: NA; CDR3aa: CATSRDRPAYVLTF
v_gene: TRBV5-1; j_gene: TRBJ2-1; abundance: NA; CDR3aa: CASSLGLALDYEQFF
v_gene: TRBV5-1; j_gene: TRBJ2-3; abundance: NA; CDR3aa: CASSLAEGAGTDTQYF
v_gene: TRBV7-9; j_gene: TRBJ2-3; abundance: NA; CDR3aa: CASSHVAGGPTDTQYF
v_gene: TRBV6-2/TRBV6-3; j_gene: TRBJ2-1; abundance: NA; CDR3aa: CASSGAGGEQFF
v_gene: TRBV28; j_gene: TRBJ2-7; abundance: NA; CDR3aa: CASSLGSGGLAHSYEQYF
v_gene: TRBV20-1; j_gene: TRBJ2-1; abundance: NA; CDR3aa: CSARDRREQAYNEQFF